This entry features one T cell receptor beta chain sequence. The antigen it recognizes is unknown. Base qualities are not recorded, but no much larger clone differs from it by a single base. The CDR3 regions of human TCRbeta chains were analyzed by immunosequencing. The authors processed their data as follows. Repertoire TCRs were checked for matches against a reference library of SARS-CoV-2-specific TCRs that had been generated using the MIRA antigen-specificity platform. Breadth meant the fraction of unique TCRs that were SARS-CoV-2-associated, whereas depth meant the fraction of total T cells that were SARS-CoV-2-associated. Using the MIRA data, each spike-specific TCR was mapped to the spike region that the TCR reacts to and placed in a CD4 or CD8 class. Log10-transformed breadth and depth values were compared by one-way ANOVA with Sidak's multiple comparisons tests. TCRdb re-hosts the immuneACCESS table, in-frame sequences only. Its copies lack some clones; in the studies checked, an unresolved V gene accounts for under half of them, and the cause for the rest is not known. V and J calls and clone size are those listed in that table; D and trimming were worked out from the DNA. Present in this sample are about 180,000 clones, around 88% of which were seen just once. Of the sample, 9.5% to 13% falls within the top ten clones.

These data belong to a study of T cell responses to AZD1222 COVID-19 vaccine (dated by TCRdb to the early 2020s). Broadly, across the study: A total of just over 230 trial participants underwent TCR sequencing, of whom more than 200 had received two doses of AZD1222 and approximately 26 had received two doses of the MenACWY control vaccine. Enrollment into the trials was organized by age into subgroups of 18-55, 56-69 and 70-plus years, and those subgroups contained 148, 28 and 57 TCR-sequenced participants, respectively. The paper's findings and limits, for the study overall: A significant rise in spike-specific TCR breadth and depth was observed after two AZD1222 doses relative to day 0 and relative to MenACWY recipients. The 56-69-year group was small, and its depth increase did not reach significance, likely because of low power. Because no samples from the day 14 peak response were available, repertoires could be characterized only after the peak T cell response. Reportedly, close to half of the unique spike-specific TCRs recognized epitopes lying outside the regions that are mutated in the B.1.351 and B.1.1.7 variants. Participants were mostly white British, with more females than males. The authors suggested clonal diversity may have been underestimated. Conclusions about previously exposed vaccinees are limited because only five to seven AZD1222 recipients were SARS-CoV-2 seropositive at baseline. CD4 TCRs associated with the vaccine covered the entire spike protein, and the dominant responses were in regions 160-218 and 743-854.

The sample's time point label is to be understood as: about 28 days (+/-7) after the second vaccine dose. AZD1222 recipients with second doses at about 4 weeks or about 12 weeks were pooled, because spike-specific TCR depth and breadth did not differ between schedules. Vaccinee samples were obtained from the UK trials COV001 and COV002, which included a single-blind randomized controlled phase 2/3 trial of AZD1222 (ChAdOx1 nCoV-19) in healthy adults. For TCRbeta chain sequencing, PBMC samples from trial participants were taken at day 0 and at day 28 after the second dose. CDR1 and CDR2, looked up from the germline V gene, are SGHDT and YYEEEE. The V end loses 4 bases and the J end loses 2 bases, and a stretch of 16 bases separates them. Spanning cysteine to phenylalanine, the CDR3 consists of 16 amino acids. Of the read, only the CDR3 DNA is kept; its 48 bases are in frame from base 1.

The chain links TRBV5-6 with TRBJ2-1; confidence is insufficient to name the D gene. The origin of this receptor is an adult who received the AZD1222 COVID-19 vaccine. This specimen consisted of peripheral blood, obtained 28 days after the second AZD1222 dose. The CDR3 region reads CASSAITVLTYNEQFF. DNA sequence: TGTGCCAGCAGCGCCATAACAGTTCTCACCTACAATGAGCAGTTCTTC.